Listed below are T cell receptor beta chains from one sample, sequenced in a study of T cell changes during pregnancy in multiple sclerosis. The repertoire was sequenced with immunoSEQ multiplex PCR; TCRdb's copy has only in-frame clones and lacks some. The sample has about 62,000 clones, 90% to 95% seen once; the top ten hold 2.5% to 4%. The source was CD8+ T cells from peripheral blood mononuclear cells, collected in the second trimester of pregnancy. These receptors were collected from a female donor with multiple sclerosis, enrolled in a pregnancy study. The CDR3 runs from the conserved cysteine through the conserved F or W. Each record gives: CDR3 DNA, CDR3 protein, D gene, clone size, V gene, J gene. The D gene is left open where the match is weak. Clone size is not always given. Where it is, it says once, few, many or a class for expanded clones.

CDR3nt: TGTGCCAGCAGCTTATATTTAGGGGGAGACACCGGGGAGCTGTTTTTT
CDR3aa: CASSLYLGGDTGELFF
d_gene: -
abundance: -
v_gene: TRBV7-9
j_gene: TRBJ2-2

CDR3nt: TGCAGCGTTGAAGACAGGTTGTTTGGGCCTGGGGCCAACGTCCTGACTTTC
CDR3aa: CSVEDRLFGPGANVLTF
d_gene: -
abundance: -
v_gene: TRBV29-1
j_gene: TRBJ2-6

CDR3nt: TGTGCCAGCAGTTTCACACGACTAGGGTTGTCCGGGGAGCTGTTTTTT
CDR3aa: CASSFTRLGLSGELFF
d_gene: -
abundance: -
v_gene: TRBV27
j_gene: TRBJ2-2

CDR3nt: TGTGCCAGCAGTACGGACAGCCTTAGCAATCAGCCCCAGCATTTT
CDR3aa: CASSTDSLSNQPQHF
d_gene: -
abundance: -
v_gene: TRBV6-5
j_gene: TRBJ1-5

CDR3nt: TGCGCCAGCAGCTGGGACGGACAGGGCTCGAACAATGAGCAGTTCTTC
CDR3aa: CASSWDGQGSNNEQFF
d_gene: TRBD1
abundance: -
v_gene: TRBV5-1
j_gene: TRBJ2-1

CDR3nt: TGTGCCTGGAGTGGTAACAGGGGGCGCCTTTCGGGAAACACCATATATTTT
CDR3aa: CAWSGNRGRLSGNTIYF
d_gene: TRBD1
abundance: -
v_gene: TRBV30
j_gene: TRBJ1-3

CDR3nt: TGCGCCAGCAGCCAAGTGGGGACAGGGCGCAATGAGCAGTTCTTC
CDR3aa: CASSQVGTGRNEQFF
d_gene: TRBD1
abundance: -
v_gene: TRBV4-1
j_gene: TRBJ2-1

CDR3nt: TGTGCCAGCAGCTCCCCCGACAGGGGGCGGGGGACCCAGTACTTC
CDR3aa: CASSSPDRGRGTQYF
d_gene: -
abundance: -
v_gene: TRBV12-1
j_gene: TRBJ2-5

CDR3nt: TGTGCCAGCAGTTACGGGACACACAATGAGCAGTTCTTC
CDR3aa: CASSYGTHNEQFF
d_gene: -
abundance: -
v_gene: TRBV6-5
j_gene: TRBJ2-1

CDR3nt: TGTGCCAGCAGCAACGACCGGGGGGAGCAGTTCTTC
CDR3aa: CASSNDRGEQFF
d_gene: -
abundance: -
v_gene: TRBV7-2
j_gene: TRBJ2-1

CDR3nt: TGTGCCAGCAGACCGACAGGGGTGGAAAACATTCAGTACTTC
CDR3aa: CASRPTGVENIQYF
d_gene: TRBD1
abundance: -
v_gene: TRBV27
j_gene: TRBJ2-4

CDR3nt: TGCAGCGTTGAAATCGACGAGGTGAATTCCTACGAGCAGTACTTC
CDR3aa: CSVEIDEVNSYEQYF
d_gene: -
abundance: -
v_gene: TRBV29-1
j_gene: TRBJ2-7

CDR3nt: TGTGCCAGCAGTTTAGGCGGTAGCACAGATACGCAGTATTTT
CDR3aa: CASSLGGSTDTQYF
d_gene: -
abundance: -
v_gene: TRBV27
j_gene: TRBJ2-3

CDR3nt: TGTGCCAGCAGGCCTACAGGGTTCGTGGATACGCAGTATTTT
CDR3aa: CASRPTGFVDTQYF
d_gene: -
abundance: -
v_gene: TRBV2
j_gene: TRBJ2-3

CDR3nt: TGTGCCAGCAGCTTAGGGGGTAGCGGAGGTGCTGACGAGCAGTACTTC
CDR3aa: CASSLGGSGGADEQYF
d_gene: -
abundance: -
v_gene: TRBV13
j_gene: TRBJ2-7

CDR3nt: TGTGCCAGCAGTTACTCTCGGACAGGGGGCACCTATGGCTACACCTTC
CDR3aa: CASSYSRTGGTYGYTF
d_gene: TRBD1
abundance: -
v_gene: TRBV6-5
j_gene: TRBJ1-2

CDR3nt: TGTGCCACCAGCAGAGATCGACAGGTGAACACTGAAGCTTTCTTT
CDR3aa: CATSRDRQVNTEAFF
d_gene: -
abundance: -
v_gene: TRBV15
j_gene: TRBJ1-1

CDR3nt: TGTGCCAGCAGTGAGTCAGGGGGCGGCTACACCTTC
CDR3aa: CASSESGGGYTF
d_gene: TRBD1
abundance: -
v_gene: TRBV6-1
j_gene: TRBJ1-2

CDR3nt: TGTGCCAGCAGCTTATCCGGTTTCCGTCTTGTCAATGAGCAGTTCTTC
CDR3aa: CASSLSGFRLVNEQFF
d_gene: -
abundance: -
v_gene: TRBV7-9
j_gene: TRBJ2-1

CDR3nt: TGTGCCATCCGGACTAGCGATTCGGATACGCAGTATTTT
CDR3aa: CAIRTSDSDTQYF
d_gene: TRBD2
abundance: -
v_gene: TRBV10-3
j_gene: TRBJ2-3

CDR3nt: TGTGCCAGCAGAGGGACAGGGGAGGGAGAGACCCAGTACTTC
CDR3aa: CASRGTGEGETQYF
d_gene: TRBD1
abundance: once
v_gene: TRBV13
j_gene: TRBJ2-5

CDR3nt: TGTGCCAGCAGCTTCCGGGACAGGCCCTACGAGCAGTACTTC
CDR3aa: CASSFRDRPYEQYF
d_gene: TRBD1
abundance: -
v_gene: TRBV7-9
j_gene: TRBJ2-7

CDR3nt: TGTGCCAGCAGCCAAGATGAGGGCGGGAGTTACGAGCAGTACTTC
CDR3aa: CASSQDEGGSYEQYF
d_gene: TRBD2
abundance: -
v_gene: TRBV4-2
j_gene: TRBJ2-7

CDR3nt: TGCGCCAGCAGCCCGGACAGCTCTGGAAACACCATATATTTT
CDR3aa: CASSPDSSGNTIYF
d_gene: -
abundance: -
v_gene: TRBV5-1
j_gene: TRBJ1-3

CDR3nt: TGTGCCAGCACTTCTTACATGGTGGCTAATGAAAAACTGTTTTTT
CDR3aa: CASTSYMVANEKLFF
d_gene: -
abundance: once
v_gene: TRBV27
j_gene: TRBJ1-4

CDR3nt: TGTGCCAGCAGTCAGTCAGGGGGCGTGACCTACGAGCAGTACTTC
CDR3aa: CASSQSGGVTYEQYF
d_gene: TRBD1
abundance: -
v_gene: TRBV27
j_gene: TRBJ2-7

CDR3nt: TGTGCCACCCGGTCGGTCCCGTCTGGCACAGATACGCAGTATTTT
CDR3aa: CATRSVPSGTDTQYF
d_gene: -
abundance: -
v_gene: TRBV19
j_gene: TRBJ2-3

CDR3nt: TGCGCCAGCAGCCCCGGACAGGGGACTGTCGATGAGCAGTTCTTC
CDR3aa: CASSPGQGTVDEQFF
d_gene: TRBD1
abundance: once
v_gene: TRBV5-1
j_gene: TRBJ2-1

CDR3nt: TGTGCCAGCAGCTTAGACGGGGGCTACACCTTC
CDR3aa: CASSLDGGYTF
d_gene: -
abundance: -
v_gene: TRBV7-9
j_gene: TRBJ1-2

CDR3nt: TGTGCCAGCAGTCAAGCGGGAGAGGAGCAGTTCTTC
CDR3aa: CASSQAGEEQFF
d_gene: TRBD2
abundance: -
v_gene: TRBV27
j_gene: TRBJ2-1

CDR3nt: TGTGCCAGCAGCCCCAGGGGGAGTGGAAACACCATATATTTT
CDR3aa: CASSPRGSGNTIYF
d_gene: TRBD1
abundance: -
v_gene: TRBV5-4
j_gene: TRBJ1-3

CDR3nt: TGCGCCAGCAGTGAACGGACAGCTGCAGAGTATGGCTACACCTTC
CDR3aa: CASSERTAAEYGYTF
d_gene: -
abundance: -
v_gene: TRBV10-2
j_gene: TRBJ1-2